Each of the 24 T cell receptor beta chains below was sequenced from the same sample in a study of T cells of healthy individuals. A single record per CDR3 protein comes from TCRdb applying MiXCR to the 5' RACE reads. There are about 96,000 distinct CDR3 sequences in the sample; 15% to 20% occur only once, and more than 5.5% lies in the top ten. Receptor source: a human donor in good health.

This clonotype has a handful of counts. The gene calls are TRBV4-3 and TRBJ2-3; 11 positions agree with TRBD1. CDR1 LGHNA and CDR2 YSLEER come from the germline V gene. The CDR3 runs 15 residues. The junction had 5 bases not matched to a gene; V was cut back by 4 bases and J by 5 bases. For the CDR3, the DNA is TGCGCCAGCAGCCCGGACAGGGGGCTGGGAGATACGCAGTATTTT. This encodes CASSPDRGLGDTQYF.

This clonotype was found a few times. The chain recombines TRBV2 with TRBJ1-1; tentative D call: TRBD1 (5 bases). This CDR3 is 11 amino acids long. V dropped 4 bases and J dropped 6 bases, with 6 bases sitting between them. Germline loops: CDR1 SNHLY, CDR2 FYNNEI. The CDR3 loop reads CASSGDPEAFF. CDR3 nucleotide sequence: TGTGCCAGCAGTGGGGACCCTGAAGCTTTCTTT.

The chain is built from TRBV7-8 and TRBJ2-1, with D possibly matching TRBD1 (6 bases). There are 15 residues in the CDR3. Germline CDR1 is SGHVS and CDR2 is FQNEAQ. V was shortened by 1 base and J by 6 bases, with 13 bases between the two germline ends. The DNA of the CDR3 is TGTGCCAGCAGCTTAGGAACAGGGTATACCAATGAGCAGTTCTTC. Protein sequence: CASSLGTGYTNEQFF.

This clonotype showed up just a few times. The chain links TRBV18 to TRBJ1-1; D perhaps matches TRBD1 (5 bases). The CDR3 totals 14 residues. CDR1 is KGHSH and CDR2 is LQKENI in the germline V gene. Trimming pared 4 bases from V and 2 bases from J, leaving 11 bases between. The CDR3 sequence is CASSLRDANTEAFF. CDR3 coding DNA: TGTGCCAGCTCACTCCGGGACGCCAACACTGAAGCTTTCTTT.

The CDR3 reads CASSQSQQGIGYTF. The CDR3, as DNA: TGCGCCAGCAGCCAATCACAGCAGGGAATCGGCTACACCTTC. The V gene is TRBV4-3, the J gene TRBJ1-2; maybe TRBD1 (5 bases). From germline, CDR1 is LGHNA and CDR2 YSLEER. The CDR3 length is 14 residues. The ends were cut back, 2 bases at V and 8 bases at J, with 15 bases in the middle.

This clonotype was recorded many times. The V gene is TRBV5-6, the J gene TRBJ1-6; D not resolved. The CDR3 runs 16 residues. Germline CDR1 is SGHDT and CDR2 is YYEEEE. With 0 bases removed from V and 10 bases from J, the gap between germline ends came to 17 bases. The CDR3 nucleotides are TGTGCCAGCAGCTTGGGGCCGACACTACTAGAATCACCCCTCCACTTT. The encoded protein is CASSLGPTLLESPLHF.

This clonotype was detected ten times or more. The chain recombines TRBV6-5 with TRBJ2-7; D is perhaps TRBD1 (6 bases). The germline gives CDR1 MNHEY, CDR2 SVGAGI. The CDR3 extends over 15 amino acids. V lost 2 bases, J lost 5 bases, and 16 bases lay in between. The CDR3 region has the DNA TGTGCCAGCAGTTACATGGACAGTCGAACGGACGAGCAGTACTTC. Translated, it gives CASSYMDSRTDEQYF.

The V and J genes are TRBV20-1 and TRBJ2-3; 12 positions match TRBD2. The V gene's germline CDR1 is DFQATT and CDR2 SNEGSKA (reference sequence). CDR3 size: 12 residues. In DNA, the CDR3 is TGCGGGCCGGGACTAGCGGGAGATACGCAGTATTTT. It specifies CGPGLAGDTQYF.

In its sample, this clonotype was seen a few times. The CDR3: CASSLVWGGELFF. The CDR3 region has the DNA TGTGCCAGCAGCTTAGTCTGGGGCGGGGAGCTGTTTTTT. The chain has TRBV7-2 and TRBJ2-2; D remains unclear. Germline V CDR1 and CDR2: SGHTA, FQGNSA. V lost 1 base and J lost 7, with 7 bases in between. The CDR3 has 13 residues.

This clonotype was seen more than once but under ten times. The chain carries TRBV6-2 or TRBV6-3 and TRBJ2-1; 10 positions match TRBD2. The CDR3 totals 17 residues. After removal of 5 bases from V and 6 bases from J, the junction contained 13 bases not matched to a gene. Germline V gene data show CDR1 as MNHEY and CDR2 as SVGEGT. CDR3 bases: TGTGCCAGCAGTGTACTAAGCGGGGGGGCCGGGATCAATGAGCAGTTCTTC. It specifies CASSVLSGGAGINEQFF.

This clonotype was counted at least ten times. V gene TRBV29-1 combines with J gene TRBJ2-7, with D possibly TRBD2 on 7 matching bases. The V gene lost 4 bases and the J gene lost 2 bases, with 9 bases spanning the gap. CDR3 length: 12 residues. Germline V gene lookup returns CDR1 SQVTM and CDR2 ANQGSEA. The CDR3 region has the DNA TGCAGCGTTGGAGGGGGGGCCTACGAGCAGTACTTC. It specifies CSVGGGAYEQYF.

CDR3 amino acids: CATSRDTGGTGELFF. The CDR3 DNA reads as TGTGCCACCAGCAGAGATACAGGGGGCACCGGGGAGCTGTTTTTT. This rearrangement joins TRBV15 to TRBJ2-2, with TRBD1 matching over 8 bases. The CDR3 is 15 residues long. V lost 0 bases, J lost 4 bases, and 1 base stayed unmatched. In germline, CDR1 is LNHNV, CDR2 YYDKDF (reference sequence). Full variable domain (rest looked up from reference TRBV15 and TRBJ2-2): DAMVIQNPRYQVTQFGKPVTLSCSQTLNHNVMYWYQQKSSQAPKLLFHYYDKDFNNEADTPDNFQSRRPNTSFCFLDIRSPGLGDTAMYLCATSRDTGGTGELFFGEGSRLTVL.

The sample holds a few counts of this clonotype. The CDR3: CASRAASAGELFF. Written as DNA, the CDR3 is TGCGCCAGCAGGGCTGCGTCGGCCGGGGAGCTGTTTTTT. The chain is built from TRBV4-1 and TRBJ2-2; D unresolved. Germline-derived CDR1 and CDR2 are MGHRA and YSYEKL. This CDR3 has 13 residues. V was clipped by 6 bases and J by 6 bases, with 11 bases between them.

In its sample, this clonotype was seen many times. The J gene is TRBJ2-3, the V gene TRBV6-4, with TRBD2 matching over 8 bases. The CDR3 consists of 15 residues. Germline CDR1 and CDR2: MRHNA and SNTAGT. The ends lost 3 bases at V and 0 bases at J; junction bases unmatched: 2. The CDR3 sequence is CASSEIAGSTDTQYF. The CDR3 coding sequence is TGTGCCAGCAGTGAGATAGCGGGGAGCACAGATACGCAGTATTTT.

The chain recombines TRBV5-1 with TRBJ2-7, with 9 bases identical to TRBD2. The V and J ends lost 4 bases and 6 bases, in that order; junction bases with no gene match: 11. CDR1 and CDR2 from the germline V gene are SGHRS and YFSETQ. The CDR3 contains 15 residues. The CDR3 DNA sequence: TGCGCCAGCAGCCCGGGACTAGCAGGCTTCGGCGAGCAGTACTTC. Translation gives CASSPGLAGFGEQYF.

V gene TRBV12-3 or TRBV12-4 combines with J gene TRBJ2-7; no clear D gene. This CDR3 spans 15 amino acids. Trimming removed 3 bases at V and 2 bases at J, with 14 bases between. DNA for the CDR3: TGTGCCAGCAGTTTCTCATTCGGGCCCACCTACGAGCAGTACTTC. Protein product: CASSFSFGPTYEQYF.

The table lists this clonotype with a few counts. The chain links TRBV28 to TRBJ1-1; a possible D gene is TRBD1 (6 bases). The V gene lost 5 bases and the J gene lost 1 base, with 11 bases spanning the gap. This CDR3 is built from 14 residues. Looked up from germline, CDR1 is MDHEN and CDR2 is SYDVKM. The CDR3 DNA follows: TGTGCCAGCAGTCCACAGGGATGGAACACTGAAGCTTTCTTT. Protein: CASSPQGWNTEAFF.

Many counts were recorded for this clonotype. One end of the junction does not line up with germline, which may come from a read error. V is TRBV7-7 and J is TRBJ2-5; 9 nucleotides match TRBD1. CDR3 size: 15 residues. In germline, CDR1 is SSHAT, CDR2 FNYEAQ (reference sequence). The CDR3: CASSLGQGTQETQYF. Here the CDR3 DNA reads TGTGCTAGCAGCTTGGGACAGGGAACCCAAGAGACCCAGTACTTC.

This chain links TRBV5-1 with TRBJ2-2, with D hard to call. Trimming left V 1 base short and J 4 bases short, with 14 bases between. Germline V gene sequence: CDR1 SGHRS, CDR2 YFSETQ. The CDR3 spans 16 residues. CDR3 nucleotide sequence: TGCGCCAGCAGCTTGTGGTCCGGCCCTGGCACCGGGGAGCTGTTTTTT. Translating gives CASSLWSGPGTGELFF. The entire variable domain, with the rest obtained from reference TRBV5-1 and TRBJ2-2, is as follows: KAGVTQTPRYLIKTRGQQVTLSCSPISGHRSVSWYQQTPGQGLQFLFEYFSETQRNKGNFPGRFSGRQFSNSRSEMNVSTLELGDSALYLCASSLWSGPGTGELFFGEGSRLTVL.

This chain joins TRBV6-6 and TRBJ2-3, with D unresolved. Germline V gene lookup returns CDR1 MNHNY and CDR2 SVGAGI (reference sequence). Trimming took 4 bases from V and 6 from J, leaving 11 bases between them. The length of the CDR3 is 13 residues. The chain's CDR3 is CASSFRREDTQYF. CDR3 sequence (DNA): TGTGCCAGCAGTTTCAGGCGCGAGGATACGCAGTATTTT.

The chain is built from TRBV7-9 and TRBJ2-1, with unresolved D. Trimming took off 3 bases at V and 8 bases at J, with 8 bases between the two ends. The germline gives CDR1 SEHNR, CDR2 FQNEAQ (reference sequence). CDR3 length: 12 amino acids. The CDR3 protein is CASSFILHEQFF. Here the CDR3 DNA reads TGTGCCAGCAGCTTTATTCTCCATGAGCAGTTCTTC.

This clonotype occurred a few times. The chain carries TRBV29-1 and TRBJ2-1, with TRBD2 matching over 9 bases. CDR1 is SQVTM and CDR2 is ANQGSEA in the germline V gene. CDR3 length: 13 residues. Here the CDR3 reads CSTISGGDNEQFF. The CDR3 DNA reads TGCAGTACGATTAGCGGGGGAGACAATGAGCAGTTCTTC.

This clonotype was found many times. The chain joins TRBV4-2 to TRBJ2-1; D unresolved. Germline loops: CDR1 LGHNA, CDR2 YNFKEQ. Trimming removed 1 base at V and 4 bases at J, with 8 bases between. The CDR3 sequence is 14 residues long. The CDR3 DNA reads as TGTGCCAGCAGCCAAGGGTCCGGGTACAATGAGCAGTTCTTC. Translating gives CASSQGSGYNEQFF.

V gene TRBV20-1 combines with J gene TRBJ1-5, with D tentatively TRBD1 (5 bases). With 5 bases removed from V and 3 bases from J, the gap between germline ends came to 17 bases. CDR1 is DFQATT and CDR2 is SNEGSKA in the germline V gene (reference sequence). The CDR3 covers 15 residues. This CDR3 is CSAHPGNRINQPQHF. The CDR3, as DNA: TGCAGTGCTCACCCCGGGAACAGGATCAATCAGCCCCAGCATTTT.